The 13 T cell receptor beta chains in this list originate from one sample, sequenced in a study of CD8 T cells in Susac syndrome. Random hexamers served to reverse transcribe roughly 0.45 to 1 ug RNA. TCRdb reanalysed the immunoSEQ multiplex PCR reads using MiXCR and keeps one entry per CDR3 protein. The sample records about 190,000 distinct CDR3 sequences, roughly 94% being singletons. The sample taken for sequencing was CD8+ T cells from PBMCs. These TCRs come from a human donor with Susac syndrome.

The chain couples TRBV19 to TRBJ1-1; D ambiguous. The germline CDR1 and CDR2 sequences are LNHDA and SQIVND (reference sequence). This CDR3 spans 15 amino acids. The V end lost 1 base, the J end lost 7 bases, and 16 bases lay between the germline ends. CDR3 loop: CASSIARWLTFEAFF. CDR3 sequence (DNA): TGTGCCAGTAGTATAGCCCGGTGGTTAACGTTTGAAGCTTTCTTT.

This clonotype was detected once. The chain joins TRBV4-1 to TRBJ1-3, with D perhaps matching TRBD1 (5 bases). The CDR3 consists of 15 residues. With 5 bases removed from V and 2 bases from J, the gap between germline ends came to 13 bases. The germline gives CDR1 MGHRA, CDR2 YSYEKL. In DNA, the CDR3 is TGCGCCAGCAGCTTATCGGGACTAACTGGAAACACCATATATTTT. Translating it yields CASSLSGLTGNTIYF.

The count of this clonotype is one. The genes are TRBV15 and TRBJ1-1, with TRBD1 as a possible D gene (5 bases). V was clipped by 1 base and J by 0 bases, with 9 bases between them. CDR1 LNHNV and CDR2 YYDKDF come from the germline V gene (reference sequence). The CDR3 consists of 15 residues. This CDR3 is CATSRAKGVNTEAFF. CDR3 nucleotide sequence: TGTGCCACCAGCAGAGCCAAAGGGGTGAACACTGAAGCTTTCTTT.

This sequence joins TRBV6-5 and TRBJ1-1; D is uncertain. Trimming removed 6 bases at V and 4 bases at J, with 12 bases between. In germline, CDR1 is MNHEY, CDR2 SVGAGI. The CDR3 sequence is 13 residues long. The CDR3 coding sequence is TGTGCCAGCAGAGGTTCACTCCTCACTGAAGCTTTCTTT. Amino acid sequence: CASRGSLLTEAFF.

The genes are TRBV2 and TRBJ1-1, with TRBD1 identical over 7 bases. V trimming: 4 bases; J trimming: 5 bases; junction bases outside the gene matches: 7. The CDR3 is 14 residues long. Looked up from germline, CDR1 is SNHLY and CDR2 is FYNNEI. This chain's CDR3 is CASSGQGKSTEAFF. The CDR3, as DNA: TGTGCCAGCAGTGGACAGGGCAAGTCAACTGAAGCTTTCTTT.

The chain joins TRBV20-1 to TRBJ2-7; 7 bases fit TRBD2. CDR1 and CDR2 from the germline V gene are DFQATT and SNEGSKA (reference sequence). The CDR3 covers 16 residues. Unmatched junction bases numbered 8, after V lost 0 bases and J lost 0 bases. The CDR3 DNA sequence: TGCAGTGCTAGAGATCCGGGCGGGGGTATCTCCTACGAGCAGTACTTC. Translation: CSARDPGGGISYEQYF.

The genes are TRBV30 and TRBJ1-1, with 7 bases that match TRBD1. Trimming at V came to 2 bases and at J to 0 bases, leaving 3 bases not matched to a gene. The CDR3 is 14 amino acids. Germline values: CDR1 GTSNPN, CDR2 SVGIG (reference sequence). The CDR3 nucleotides are TGTGCCTGGAGTATGACAGGGATGAACACTGAAGCTTTCTTT. This codes for CAWSMTGMNTEAFF.

V gene TRBV21-1 combines with J gene TRBJ1-6. TRBV21-1 is recorded as a pseudogene. This CDR3 region has 13 residues. CDR3 in DNA: TGTGCCAGCAGCGGCATACCGGTATCACCCCTCCACTTT. Translating gives CASSGIPVSPLHF.

The chain carries TRBV2 and TRBJ1-1, with a weak D call TRBD1 (5 bases). The CDR3 runs to 15 residues. V dropped 3 bases and J dropped 5 bases, with 16 bases sitting between them. CDR1 SNHLY and CDR2 FYNNEI come from the germline V gene. CDR3 coding DNA: TGTGCCAGCAGTGAGCCAGGGTTCCACGGGACTGAAGCTTTCTTT. As protein: CASSEPGFHGTEAFF.

CDR3 in amino acids: CTSSVSGGSTDTQYF. DNA for the CDR3: TGCACCAGCAGCGTTTCGGGAGGTAGCACAGATACGCAGTATTTT. The gene calls are TRBV1 and TRBJ2-3; the D call in the table, TRBD2, was not verified against the DNA. TRBV1 constitutes a pseudogene. The CDR3 sequence is 15 residues long.

The CDR3 sequence: CASTLGWSDTLGETQYF. CDR3 sequence (DNA): TGTGCCAGCACTTTAGGGTGGTCGGACACCTTGGGAGAGACCCAGTACTTC. The chain combines TRBV7-6 with TRBJ2-5; D possibly corresponds to TRBD1 (5 bases). Per the germline V gene, CDR1 is SGHVS and CDR2 is FNYEAQ. Trimming removed 7 bases from V and 4 bases from J, with 25 bases in between. This CDR3 contains 17 residues.

V gene TRBV25-1 combines with J gene TRBJ2-3; no reliable D call. V was pared by 6 bases and J by 6 bases, with 13 bases between. This CDR3 contains 13 residues. Germline V CDR1 and CDR2: MGHDK, SYGVNS. The CDR3 loop reads CASRDASVDTQYF. DNA for the CDR3: TGTGCCAGCAGGGACGCGTCGGTGGATACGCAGTATTTT.

The gene calls are TRBV5-1 and TRBJ2-6, with 12 positions matching TRBD2. The germline CDR1 and CDR2 sequences are SGHRS and YFSETQ. The CDR3 contains 21 residues. Unmatched junction bases numbered 16, after V lost 5 bases and J lost 1 base. The CDR3 is CASRFLPGLAGRSSGANVLTF. Here the CDR3 DNA reads TGCGCCAGCAGATTCCTCCCCGGACTAGCGGGACGGTCGTCTGGGGCCAACGTCCTGACTTTC.